This TCR beta chain derives from a study of CD8+ T cells in alopecia areata. Points from the study as a whole: Affected scalp, especially in alopecia totalis/universalis, had a higher clonality than normal scalp did.

PBMCs yielded sorted CD4+ and CD8+ T cells. Sequencing used cDNA as its template, made by extracting RNA and reverse transcribing it. Clones were read by immunoSEQ multiplex PCR, and TCRdb kept only the in-frame ones, dropping some. The sample has 90,000 to 120,000 clones, 45% to 70% seen once. The CDR3 sequence is 15 residues long. The V and J ends lost 5 bases and 4 bases, in that order; junction bases with no gene match: 9. Germline CDR1 and CDR2: LNHDA and SQIVND (reference sequence). As regards this clone: Its antigen is not known.

Material: CD8+ T cells sorted from blood. The TCR sequence derives from a human donor in good health. This sequence joins TRBV19 and TRBJ2-5; 8 nucleotides match TRBD2. For the CDR3, the DNA is TGTGCCAGTAGTCCCGGGGGGGGGTCCGGAGAGACCCAGTACTTC. It translates to CASSPGGGSGETQYF.